These 18 T cell receptor beta chains share one sample of origin, sequenced in a study of regulatory T cells in long-lasting Graves disease. Specified time point: persistent/refractory GD, antithyroid drugs over 5 years with positive TRAb. Construction of the TCR library relied on RNA isolated from PBMCs. Building of the TCR beta libraries involved iRepertoire HTBI primers and Arm-PCR of CDR3 regions. TCRdb reprocessed the multiplex PCR reads with MiXCR, giving one entry per CDR3 protein. In the table there are about 300,000 distinct CDR3 sequences, roughly a fifth of which are singletons. The sequencing used peripheral blood mononuclear cells (PBMCs), collected when the disease was refractory, from a patient treated with antithyroid drugs. The receptors here all came from a female donor with Graves disease.

The chain links TRBV5-1 to TRBJ2-5, with 7 bases matching TRBD1. There are 14 residues in the CDR3. Trimming removed 5 bases from V and 3 bases from J; junction bases left unmatched: 7. Germline V gives CDR1 SGHRS, CDR2 YFSETQ. CDR3 coding DNA: TGCGCCAGCAGAGGACAGGAGGAGAAAGAGACCCAGTACTTC. Translation gives CASRGQEEKETQYF.

The table lists this clonotype with a few counts. Here the CDR3 reads CASSLLGARETQYF. The CDR3 DNA reads as TGTGCCAGCAGTTTATTGGGGGCGCGGGAGACCCAGTACTTC. V is TRBV28 and J is TRBJ2-5; possibly TRBD1 for D (6 bases). The CDR3 totals 14 residues. V was clipped by 1 base and J by 5 bases, with 11 bases between them. CDR1 is MDHEN and CDR2 is SYDVKM in the germline V gene.

The chain carries TRBV5-4 and TRBJ1-1; TRBD1 matches at 9 bases. V shed 3 bases, J shed 6 bases, and the junction held 9 bases outside the gene matches. This CDR3 comprises 15 residues. CDR1 and CDR2 (germline): SGHNT, YYREEE (reference sequence). The CDR3 bases are TGTGCCAGCAGCTCAACCGGGACAGGGTCACCTGAAGCTTTCTTT. Translated, it gives CASSSTGTGSPEAFF.

This clonotype was counted only a few times. At one boundary the junction diverges from the germline segment, which might be a read error. The chain couples TRBV20-1 to TRBJ1-5; D perhaps matches TRBD1 (6 bases). Germline V CDR1 and CDR2: DFQATT, SNEGSKA (reference sequence). CDR3 size: 14 residues. The CDR3 nucleotides read TGCAGTACTAGCAGGGGAGAACGGAATCAGCCCCAGCATTTT. As protein: CSTSRGERNQPQHF.

The table lists this clonotype with many counts. This chain links TRBV15 with TRBJ2-5, with TRBD2 identical over 10 bases. Losses at the gene ends were 3 bases for V and 4 bases for J; bases not matched to a gene: 8. CDR3 length equals 16 residues. Per the germline V gene, CDR1 is LNHNV and CDR2 is YYDKDF (reference sequence). The CDR3 here is CATSRGSGRSGETQYF. In nucleotides, the CDR3 is TGTGCCACCAGCAGGGGTAGCGGGAGGTCGGGAGAGACCCAGTACTTC.

This clonotype was seen a handful of times. The chain is built from TRBV20-1 and TRBJ1-2; D may be TRBD1 (5 bases). Trimming took 5 bases from V and 4 from J, leaving 14 bases between them. The length of the CDR3 is 13 residues. Germline V gene data show CDR1 as DFQATT and CDR2 as SNEGSKA (reference sequence). The CDR3 protein is CSAQWGEGYGYTF. The CDR3 DNA follows: TGCAGTGCTCAGTGGGGGGAAGGCTATGGCTACACCTTC.

This chain's CDR3 is CSAPGQQETQYF. CDR3 in DNA: TGCAGTGCTCCGGGACAGCAAGAGACCCAGTACTTC. The chain is built from TRBV20-1 and TRBJ2-5; TRBD1 agrees at 7 bases. The CDR3 is 12 amino acids. CDR1 is DFQATT, CDR2 SNEGSKA, per germline (reference sequence). The V gene end was trimmed by 5 bases and the J gene end by 2 bases; junction bases not matched to a gene: 2.

This sequence joins TRBV29-1 and TRBJ1-1; D is perhaps TRBD1 (6 bases). Germline lookup yields CDR1 SQVTM and CDR2 ANQGSEA. This CDR3 has 12 amino acids. Trimming removed 6 bases from V and 1 base from J, with 9 bases in between. In DNA form, the CDR3 reads TGCAGCGTACCACAGGGGAACACTGAAGCTTTCTTT. This codes for CSVPQGNTEAFF.

The CDR3 protein is CASLRGRAGGPIETQYF. As DNA, the CDR3 is TGTGCCAGCCTCAGGGGAAGAGCGGGAGGGCCTATCGAGACCCAGTACTTC. The chain carries TRBV6-1 and TRBJ2-5, with TRBD2 matching over 10 bases. V trimming: 8 bases; J trimming: 5 bases; junction bases outside the gene matches: 17. The germline gives CDR1 MNHNS, CDR2 SASEGT. This CDR3 contains 17 residues.

The chain joins TRBV18 to TRBJ1-5; possibly TRBD1 for D (5 bases). Germline V gene sequence: CDR1 KGHSH, CDR2 LQKENI. The CDR3 covers 18 residues. V dropped 4 bases and J dropped 0 bases, with 19 bases sitting between them. CDR3: CASSLRWGGDLSNQPQHF. Here the CDR3 DNA reads TGTGCCAGCTCACTCCGATGGGGGGGTGACCTTAGCAATCAGCCCCAGCATTTT.

This clonotype turned up a few times. The chain's CDR3 is CSAPGLAVPQETQYF. The DNA of the CDR3 is TGCAGTGCACCGGGACTAGCGGTACCCCAAGAGACCCAGTACTTC. This sequence joins TRBV20-1 and TRBJ2-5; 11 positions agree with TRBD2. The CDR3 consists of 15 residues. Germline lookup yields CDR1 DFQATT and CDR2 SNEGSKA (reference sequence). Losses at the gene ends were 6 bases for V and 1 base for J; bases not matched to a gene: 7.

In its sample, this clonotype was seen a few times. The rearrangement joins TRBV6-1 to TRBJ2-2, with D uncertain. Trimming stripped 7 bases from V and 0 bases from J, with 12 bases between. There are 15 residues in the CDR3. The germline V gene encodes CDR1 MNHNS and CDR2 SASEGT. The CDR3 reads CASTPARPNTGELFF. In nucleotides, the CDR3 is TGTGCCAGCACCCCGGCACGGCCGAACACCGGGGAGCTGTTTTTT.

This rearrangement joins TRBV9 to TRBJ2-5; a possible D gene is TRBD1 (6 bases). This CDR3 comprises 19 residues. V was clipped by 4 bases and J by 1 base, with 26 bases between them. From germline, CDR1 is SGDLS and CDR2 YYNGEE. Written as DNA, the CDR3 is TGTGCCAGCAGCCAAGCGGCCCTTCCCTCGCCAGGGGTCCAAGAGACCCAGTACTTC. Its protein product is CASSQAALPSPGVQETQYF.

The chain is built from TRBV28 and TRBJ2-1, with 9 nucleotides matching TRBD2. Germline V lookup: CDR1 MDHEN, CDR2 SYDVKM. J lost 6 bases, V lost 5 bases, and 8 bases had no gene match. The CDR3 is 15 residues long. CDR3 residues: CASSLGTSLGNEQFF. The CDR3 region has the DNA TGTGCCAGCAGTCTAGGGACTAGCTTGGGCAATGAGCAGTTCTTC.

This clonotype was recorded many times. V and J are TRBV2 and TRBJ2-6; possible D gene TRBD2, 5 bases. Trimming pared 10 bases from V and 1 base from J, leaving 11 bases between. CDR1 is SNHLY, CDR2 FYNNEI, per germline. The CDR3 runs 14 residues. The CDR3 reads CATRPGSGANVLTF. The CDR3 nucleotides are TGTGCCACCCGACCGGGGTCTGGGGCCAACGTCCTGACTTTC.

This clonotype showed up many times. The chain is built from TRBV28 and TRBJ1-1, with TRBD1 matching 7 bases. The CDR3 loop spans 15 amino acids. The junction had 14 bases not matched to a gene; V was cut back by 6 bases and J by 7 bases. CDR1 and CDR2 from the germline V gene are MDHEN and SYDVKM. CDR3: CASSSAGQTNYEAFF. The CDR3 DNA follows: TGTGCCAGCAGCTCCGCGGGACAGACGAATTATGAAGCTTTCTTT.

This clonotype was recorded a few times. The CDR3 sequence is CASQGTSQETQYF. CDR3 coding DNA: TGTGCCAGCCAAGGGACATCCCAAGAGACCCAGTACTTC. The chain employs TRBV18 and TRBJ2-5, with a weak D call TRBD1 (6 bases). Trimming shortened V by 8 bases and J by 1 base, and 11 bases separated the two germline ends. This CDR3 has 13 residues. The V gene's germline CDR1 is KGHSH and CDR2 LQKENI.

The CDR3 region has the DNA TGTGCCAGCGTTTTAGCGGTTAGCTACAATGAGCAGTTCTTC. It encodes CASVLAVSYNEQFF. This chain joins TRBV5-6 and TRBJ2-1; tentative D call: TRBD2 (6 bases). Germline V gene lookup returns CDR1 SGHDT and CDR2 YYEEEE. This CDR3 is 14 amino acids long. V was cut by 7 bases and J by 3 bases, with 14 bases left in between.